These T cell receptor beta chains were read from a single sample in a study of CD8 T cells in Susac syndrome. MiXCR was run by TCRdb on the immunoSEQ multiplex PCR reads, yielding one entry per CDR3 protein. The data contain hundreds of thousands of distinct CDR3 sequences, approximately 85% of them seen just once; the ten biggest clones take up roughly 0.21%. The specimen sequenced was CD8+ T cells from PBMCs. The receptors derive from a human donor with multiple sclerosis. Each CDR3 is given with its conserved first and last residue. Each record gives: clone size, V gene, J gene, D gene, CDR3 protein, CDR3 DNA. A D gene is named only where the DNA matches it firmly. Clone size is given for some rows only: seen once, a few or many times, or a class if the clone is expanded.

.	TRBV28	TRBJ1-5	.	CASTPTAQVYNQPQHF	TGTGCCAGCACCCCAACGGCGCAGGTATACAATCAGCCCCAGCATTTT
.	TRBV21-1	TRBJ2-7	.	CASSKVETPIHEQYF	TGTGCCAGCAGCAAAGTAGAGACTCCGATACACGAGCAGTACTTC
.	TRBV29-1	TRBJ1-3	.	CSVIGGSGNTIYF	TGCAGCGTTATCGGCGGCTCTGGAAACACCATATATTTT
.	TRBV23-1	TRBJ2-7	.	CASSQSITGLNYEQYF	TGCGCCAGCAGTCAATCTATCACAGGGTTAAATTACGAGCAGTACTTC
few	TRBV28	TRBJ2-7	.	CASSLSNLEQYF	TGTGCCAGCAGTCTTTCCAACCTCGAGCAGTACTTC
.	TRBV7-9	TRBJ1-4	.	CASTNLVTEKLFF	TGTGCCAGCACCAACCTTGTGACTGAAAAACTGTTTTTT
.	TRBV6-5	TRBJ2-7	.	CASSTEGVPFYEQYF	TGTGCCAGCTCGACGGAGGGGGTCCCGTTCTACGAGCAGTACTTC
.	TRBV7-2	TRBJ1-4	.	CASSLDGEKLFF	TGTGCCAGCAGCTTAGATGGAGAAAAACTGTTTTTT
.	TRBV19	TRBJ2-1	.	CASTPTYSSYNEQFF	TGTGCCAGTACCCCGACTTACAGCTCCTACAATGAGCAGTTCTTC
.	TRBV7-3	TRBJ1-1	.	CASSSPFNEAFF	TGTGCCAGCAGCTCCCCCTTCAATGAAGCTTTCTTT
.	TRBV6-5	TRBJ2-1	.	CASSYGQPNEQFF	TGTGCCAGCAGTTACGGGCAGCCCAATGAGCAGTTCTTC
once	TRBV3-1	TRBJ2-3	.	CASSPLADTDTQYF	TGTGCCAGCAGCCCTTTGGCGGACACAGATACGCAGTATTTT
.	TRBV28	TRBJ2-1	TRBD2	CASRMERGSYNEQFF	TGTGCCAGCAGGATGGAGCGGGGATCCTACAATGAGCAGTTCTTC
.	TRBV27	TRBJ1-6	TRBD1	CASTVSTGGAWNSPLHF	TGTGCCAGCACCGTCTCAACAGGGGGCGCTTGGAATTCACCCCTCCACTTT
.	TRBV29-1	TRBJ2-7	TRBD1	CSVEGTGGDYEQYF	TGCAGCGTTGAAGGGACAGGGGGGGACTACGAGCAGTACTTC
.	TRBV29-1	TRBJ1-2	.	CSVQTGSNYGYTF	TGCAGCGTCCAAACCGGGTCTAACTATGGCTACACCTTC
.	TRBV2	TRBJ2-6	.	CATYSGANVLTF	TGTGCCACCTACTCTGGGGCCAACGTCCTGACTTTC
few	TRBV11-3	TRBJ1-1	.	CASSLLAGGTEAFF	TGTGCCAGCAGCTTACTGGCAGGAGGCACTGAAGCTTTCTTT
.	TRBV7-9	TRBJ2-7	TRBD1	CASSPDRGRRYEQYF	TGTGCCAGCAGTCCCGACAGGGGCCGTCGGTACGAGCAGTACTTC
.	TRBV7-2	TRBJ2-1	TRBD2	CASSSLAGTHEQFF	TGTGCCAGCAGCTCACTAGCGGGAACCCATGAGCAGTTCTTC
.	TRBV20-1	TRBJ2-1	TRBD2	CSAPIRLAGPYNEQFF	TGCAGTGCCCCGATCCGACTAGCGGGGCCCTACAATGAGCAGTTCTTC
.	TRBV29-1	TRBJ2-1	TRBD2	CSVEEAGVSYNEQFF	TGCAGCGTTGAGGAGGCGGGAGTGTCCTACAATGAGCAGTTCTTC
.	TRBV19	TRBJ2-3	.	CASSIGGTLTDTQYF	TGTGCCAGTAGTATTGGAGGGACCCTCACAGATACGCAGTATTTT
.	TRBV6-1	TRBJ2-7	TRBD2	CATTGLAVYEQYF	TGTGCCACCACGGGACTAGCGGTATACGAGCAGTACTTC
.	TRBV9	TRBJ2-6	TRBD2	CASSAETSGRAGANVLTF	TGTGCCAGCAGCGCAGAGACTAGCGGGAGAGCTGGGGCCAACGTCCTGACTTTC
.	TRBV6-5	TRBJ2-1	.	CASSLTGTSRNEQFF	TGTGCCAGCAGCCTCACCGGCACATCGAGGAATGAGCAGTTCTTC
.	TRBV19	TRBJ2-1	TRBD2	CASSAELAGGLGEQFF	TGTGCCAGTAGTGCGGAACTAGCGGGAGGGCTCGGCGAGCAGTTCTTC
.	TRBV12-3/TRBV12-4	TRBJ2-7	.	CASNDGGSTKQYF	TGTGCCAGCAATGACGGCGGGTCTACGAAGCAGTACTTC
.	TRBV19	TRBJ2-1	TRBD2	CASGGTSGFAYNEQFF	TGTGCCAGTGGGGGGACTAGCGGGTTCGCATACAATGAGCAGTTCTTC
.	TRBV28	TRBJ1-1	.	CASSLLRQGTEAFF	TGTGCCAGCAGTTTACTTCGACAAGGAACTGAAGCTTTCTTT
.	TRBV2	TRBJ2-3	TRBD2	CASGPPSGTSTDTQYF	TGTGCCAGCGGTCCCCCCAGCGGGACTAGCACAGATACGCAGTATTTT
.	TRBV20-1	TRBJ2-2	TRBD1	CSARPMGQSDTGELFF	TGCAGTGCTAGACCCATGGGACAGTCAGACACCGGGGAGCTGTTTTTT
.	TRBV7-2	TRBJ2-2	.	CASIRQPNTGELFF	TGTGCCAGCATCCGACAGCCGAACACCGGGGAGCTGTTTTTT
.	TRBV4-3	TRBJ2-7	TRBD1	CASSQERDRYEQYF	TGCGCCAGCAGCCAAGAGAGGGACAGATACGAGCAGTACTTC
.	TRBV27	TRBJ1-5	.	CASSTVGGLGQPQHF	TGTGCCAGCAGCACGGTCGGGGGACTTGGTCAGCCCCAGCATTTT
.	TRBV6-2/TRBV6-3	TRBJ2-7	TRBD2	CASSWGLAGGEQYF	TGTGCCAGCAGTTGGGGACTAGCGGGAGGCGAGCAGTACTTC
.	TRBV28	TRBJ2-6	.	CASSFPTFRAGANVLTF	TGTGCCAGCAGTTTCCCGACCTTTAGGGCTGGGGCCAACGTCCTGACTTTC
.	TRBV10-3	TRBJ1-2	.	CAISEGGENYGYTF	TGTGCCATCAGTGAGGGGGGGGAGAACTATGGCTACACCTTC
.	TRBV20-1	TRBJ2-2	.	CSARVSGKNTGELFF	TGCAGTGCTAGAGTTAGCGGAAAGAACACCGGGGAGCTGTTTTTT
once	TRBV7-9	TRBJ1-6	TRBD1	CASSDRDNSPLHF	TGTGCCAGCAGCGACAGGGATAATTCACCCCTCCACTTT
.	TRBV6-5	TRBJ2-1	.	CASSKSSYNEQFF	TGTGCCAGCTCGAAGAGCTCCTACAATGAGCAGTTCTTC
few	TRBV5-1	TRBJ2-2	.	CASSPWENTGELFF	TGCGCCAGCAGCCCATGGGAGAACACCGGGGAGCTGTTTTTT
.	TRBV12-3/TRBV12-4	TRBJ1-1	.	CASSLGGASEAFF	TGTGCCAGCAGTTTGGGGGGGGCCAGCGAAGCTTTCTTT
.	TRBV27	TRBJ2-7	TRBD2	CASSNPDSGSEQYF	TGTGCCAGCAGCAACCCCGATAGCGGGAGCGAGCAGTACTTC
once	TRBV28	TRBJ1-6	.	CASSFPGIGSPLHF	TGTGCCAGCAGTTTCCCAGGGATCGGTTCACCCCTCCACTTT
.	TRBV6-5	TRBJ1-5	TRBD1	CASSYPFDRGGNQPQHF	TGTGCCAGCAGTTACCCATTCGACAGGGGAGGCAATCAGCCCCAGCATTTT
.	TRBV7-2	TRBJ2-1	.	CASSLDRVGPWNEQFF	TGTGCCAGCAGCTTAGATCGGGTCGGTCCTTGGAATGAGCAGTTCTTC
few	TRBV4-3	TRBJ2-7	TRBD2	CASSQVAGVSYEQYF	TGCGCCAGCAGCCAAGTAGCGGGAGTATCCTACGAGCAGTACTTC
.	TRBV15	TRBJ2-1	.	CATSGPTGDEQFF	TGTGCCACCAGCGGTCCTACTGGCGATGAGCAGTTCTTC
.	TRBV9	TRBJ2-2	.	CASSTRTTRAGELFF	TGTGCCAGCAGCACCCGGACGACCAGAGCCGGGGAGCTGTTTTTT
.	TRBV20-1	TRBJ2-1	.	CSASPGVSSYNEQFF	TGCAGTGCTAGCCCCGGGGTCAGCTCCTACAATGAGCAGTTCTTC
.	TRBV4-2	TRBJ2-1	.	CASSQRRGTFNEQFF	TGTGCCAGCAGCCAGCGAAGAGGGACTTTTAATGAGCAGTTCTTC
.	TRBV28	TRBJ2-3	.	CASSLPADTQYF	TGTGCCAGCAGCTTGCCGGCAGATACGCAGTATTTT